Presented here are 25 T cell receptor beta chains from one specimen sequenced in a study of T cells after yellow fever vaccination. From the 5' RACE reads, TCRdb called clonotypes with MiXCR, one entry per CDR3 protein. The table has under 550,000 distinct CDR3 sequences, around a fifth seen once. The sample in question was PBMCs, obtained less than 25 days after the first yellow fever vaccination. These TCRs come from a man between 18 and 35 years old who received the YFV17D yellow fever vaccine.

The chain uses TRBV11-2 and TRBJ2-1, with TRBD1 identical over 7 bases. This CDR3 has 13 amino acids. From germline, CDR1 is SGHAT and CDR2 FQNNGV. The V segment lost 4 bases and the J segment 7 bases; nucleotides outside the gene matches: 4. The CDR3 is CASSSQGVNEQFF. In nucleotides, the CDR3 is TGTGCCAGCAGCTCGCAGGGGGTTAATGAGCAGTTCTTC.

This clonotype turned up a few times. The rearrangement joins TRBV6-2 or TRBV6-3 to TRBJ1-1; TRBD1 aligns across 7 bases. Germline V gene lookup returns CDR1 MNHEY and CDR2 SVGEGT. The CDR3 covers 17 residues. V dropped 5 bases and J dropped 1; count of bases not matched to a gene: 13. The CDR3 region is CASSKNTGARPNTEAFF. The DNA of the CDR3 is TGTGCCAGCAGTAAAAATACAGGGGCCCGCCCGAACACTGAAGCTTTCTTT.

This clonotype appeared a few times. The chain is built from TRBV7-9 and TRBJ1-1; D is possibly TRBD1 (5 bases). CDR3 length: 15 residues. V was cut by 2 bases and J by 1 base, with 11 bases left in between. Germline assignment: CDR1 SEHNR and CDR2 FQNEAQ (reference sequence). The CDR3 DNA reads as TGTGCCAGCAGCTTACGCGGGACCCCGAACACTGAAGCTTTCTTT. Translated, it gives CASSLRGTPNTEAFF.

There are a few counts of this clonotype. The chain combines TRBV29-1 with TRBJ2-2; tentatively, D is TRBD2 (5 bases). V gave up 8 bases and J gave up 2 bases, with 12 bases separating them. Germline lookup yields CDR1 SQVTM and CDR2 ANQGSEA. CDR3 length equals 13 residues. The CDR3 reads CSSSEGNTGELFF. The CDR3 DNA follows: TGCAGCTCATCCGAGGGTAACACCGGGGAGCTGTTTTTT.

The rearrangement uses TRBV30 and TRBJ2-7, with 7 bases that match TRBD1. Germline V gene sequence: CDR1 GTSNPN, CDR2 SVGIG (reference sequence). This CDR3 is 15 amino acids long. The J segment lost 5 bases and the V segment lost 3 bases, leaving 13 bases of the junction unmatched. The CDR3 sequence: CAWRGFKTGMNEQYF. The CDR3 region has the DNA TGTGCCTGGAGGGGGTTTAAGACAGGGATGAACGAGCAGTACTTC. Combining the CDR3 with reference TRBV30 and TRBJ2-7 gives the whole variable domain SQTIHQWPATLVQPVGSPLSLECTVEGTSNPNLYWYRQAAGRGLQLLFYSVGIGQISSEVPQNLSASRPQDRQFILSSKKLLLSDSGFYLCAWRGFKTGMNEQYFGPGTRLTVT.

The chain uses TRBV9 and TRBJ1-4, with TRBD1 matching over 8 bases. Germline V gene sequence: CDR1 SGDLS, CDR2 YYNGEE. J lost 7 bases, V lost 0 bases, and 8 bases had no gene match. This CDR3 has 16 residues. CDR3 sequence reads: CASSVGLDRGGEKLFF. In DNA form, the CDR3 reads TGTGCCAGCAGCGTAGGACTAGACAGGGGAGGTGAAAAACTGTTTTTT.

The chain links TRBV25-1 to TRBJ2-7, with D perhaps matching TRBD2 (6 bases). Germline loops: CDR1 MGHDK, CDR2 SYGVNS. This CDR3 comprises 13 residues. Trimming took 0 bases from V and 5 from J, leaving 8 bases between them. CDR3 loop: CASSEYSGDEQYF. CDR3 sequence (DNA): TGTGCCAGCAGTGAATATTCGGGGGACGAGCAGTACTTC.

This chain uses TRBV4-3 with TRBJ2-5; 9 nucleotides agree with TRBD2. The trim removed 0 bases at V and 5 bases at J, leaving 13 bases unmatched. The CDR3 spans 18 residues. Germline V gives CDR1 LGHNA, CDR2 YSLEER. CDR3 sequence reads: CASSQDGASGEARETQYF. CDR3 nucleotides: TGCGCCAGCAGCCAAGATGGGGCTAGCGGGGAAGCTCGGGAGACCCAGTACTTC.

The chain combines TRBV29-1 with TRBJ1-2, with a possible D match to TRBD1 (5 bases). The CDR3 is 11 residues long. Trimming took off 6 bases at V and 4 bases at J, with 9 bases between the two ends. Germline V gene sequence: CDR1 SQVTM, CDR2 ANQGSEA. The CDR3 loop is CSVDDSYGYTF. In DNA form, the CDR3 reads TGCAGCGTGGACGACAGCTATGGCTACACCTTC. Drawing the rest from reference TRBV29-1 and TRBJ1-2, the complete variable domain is SAVISQKPSRDICQRGTSLTIQCQVDSQVTMMFWYRQQPGQSLTLIATANQGSEATYESGFVIDKFPISRPNLTFSTLTVSNMSPEDSSIYLCSVDDSYGYTFGSGTRLTVV.

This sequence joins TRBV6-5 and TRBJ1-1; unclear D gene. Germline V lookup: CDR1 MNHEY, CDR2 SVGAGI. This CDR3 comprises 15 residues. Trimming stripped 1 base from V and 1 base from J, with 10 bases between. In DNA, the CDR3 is TGTGCCAGCAGTTACTTGTCTTGGGGGAACACTGAAGCTTTCTTT. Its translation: CASSYLSWGNTEAFF.

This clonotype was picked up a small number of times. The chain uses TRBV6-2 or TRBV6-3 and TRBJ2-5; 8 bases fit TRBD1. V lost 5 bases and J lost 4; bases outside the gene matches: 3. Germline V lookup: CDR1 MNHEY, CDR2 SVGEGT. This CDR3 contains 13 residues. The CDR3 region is CASSGQGSETQYF. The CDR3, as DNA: TGTGCCAGCAGTGGACAGGGTTCAGAGACCCAGTACTTC.

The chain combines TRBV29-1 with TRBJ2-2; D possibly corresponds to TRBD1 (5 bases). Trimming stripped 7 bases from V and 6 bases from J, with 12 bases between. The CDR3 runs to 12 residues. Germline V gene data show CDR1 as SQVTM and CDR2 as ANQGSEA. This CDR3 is CSGGLKAGELFF. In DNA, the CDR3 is TGCAGCGGGGGCCTAAAAGCCGGGGAGCTGTTTTTT.

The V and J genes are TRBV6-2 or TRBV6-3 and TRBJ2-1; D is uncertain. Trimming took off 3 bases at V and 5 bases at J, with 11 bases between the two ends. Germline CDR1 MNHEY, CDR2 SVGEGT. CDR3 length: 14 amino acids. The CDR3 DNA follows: TGTGCCAGCAGTTATCCGGGTGAGGACAATGAGCAGTTCTTC. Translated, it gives CASSYPGEDNEQFF.

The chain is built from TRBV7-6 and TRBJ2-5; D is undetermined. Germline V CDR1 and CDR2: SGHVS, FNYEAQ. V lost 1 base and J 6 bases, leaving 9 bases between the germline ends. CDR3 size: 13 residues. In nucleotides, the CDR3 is TGTGCCAGCAGCTTAGGTGAACAGCAGACCCAGTACTTC. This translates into CASSLGEQQTQYF.

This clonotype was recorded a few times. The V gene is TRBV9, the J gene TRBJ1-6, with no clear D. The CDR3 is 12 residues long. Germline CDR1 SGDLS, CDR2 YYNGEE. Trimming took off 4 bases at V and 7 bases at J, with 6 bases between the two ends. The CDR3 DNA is TGTGCCAGCAGCCAAAGGAATTCACCCCTCCACTTT. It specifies CASSQRNSPLHF.

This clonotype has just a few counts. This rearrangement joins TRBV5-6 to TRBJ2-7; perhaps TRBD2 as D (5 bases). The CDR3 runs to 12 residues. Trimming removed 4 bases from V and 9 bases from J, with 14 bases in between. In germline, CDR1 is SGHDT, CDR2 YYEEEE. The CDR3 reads CASSTDGIRQYF. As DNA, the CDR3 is TGTGCCAGCAGCACGGACGGGATTCGGCAGTACTTC.

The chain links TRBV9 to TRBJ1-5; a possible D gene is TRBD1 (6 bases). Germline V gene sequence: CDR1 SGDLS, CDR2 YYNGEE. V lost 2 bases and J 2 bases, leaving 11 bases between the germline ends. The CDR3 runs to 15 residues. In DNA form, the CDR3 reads TGTGCCAGCAGCGTCACACAGGGAGGCAATCAGCCCCAGCATTTT. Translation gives CASSVTQGGNQPQHF.

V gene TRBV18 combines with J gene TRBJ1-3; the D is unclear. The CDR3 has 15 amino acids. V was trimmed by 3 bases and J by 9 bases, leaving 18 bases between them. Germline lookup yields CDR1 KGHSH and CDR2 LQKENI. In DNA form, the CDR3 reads TGTGCCAGCTCACCTACTGGGAGGTGGAATTTCACCATATATTTT. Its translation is CASSPTGRWNFTIYF.

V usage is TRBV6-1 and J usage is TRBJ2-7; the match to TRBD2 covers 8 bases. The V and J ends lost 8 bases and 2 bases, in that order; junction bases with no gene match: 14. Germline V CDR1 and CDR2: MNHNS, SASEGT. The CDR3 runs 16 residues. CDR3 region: CASEGESSGGPYEQYF. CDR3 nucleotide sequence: TGTGCCAGCGAAGGGGAGTCCAGCGGGGGTCCCTACGAGCAGTACTTC.

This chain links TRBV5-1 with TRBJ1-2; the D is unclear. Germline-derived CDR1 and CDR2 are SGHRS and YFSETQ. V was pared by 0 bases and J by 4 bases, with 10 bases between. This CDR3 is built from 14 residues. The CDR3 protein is CASSLASTSYGYTF. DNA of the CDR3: TGCGCCAGCAGCTTGGCCAGTACATCCTATGGCTACACCTTC.

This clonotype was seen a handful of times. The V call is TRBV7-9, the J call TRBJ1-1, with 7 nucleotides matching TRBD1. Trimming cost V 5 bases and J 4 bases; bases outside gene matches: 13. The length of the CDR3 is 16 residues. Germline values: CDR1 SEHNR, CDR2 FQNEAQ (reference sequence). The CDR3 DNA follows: TGTGCCAGCAGCCCGCGGGAGGGGGCTGGGATCACTGAAGCTTTCTTT. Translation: CASSPREGAGITEAFF.

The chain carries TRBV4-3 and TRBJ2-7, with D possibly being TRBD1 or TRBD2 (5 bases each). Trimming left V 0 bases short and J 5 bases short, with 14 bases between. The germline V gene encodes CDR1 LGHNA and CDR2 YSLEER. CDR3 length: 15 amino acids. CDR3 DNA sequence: TGCGCCAGCAGCCAAGATGGGGGTTCCCCTAACGAGCAGTACTTC. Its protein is CASSQDGGSPNEQYF.

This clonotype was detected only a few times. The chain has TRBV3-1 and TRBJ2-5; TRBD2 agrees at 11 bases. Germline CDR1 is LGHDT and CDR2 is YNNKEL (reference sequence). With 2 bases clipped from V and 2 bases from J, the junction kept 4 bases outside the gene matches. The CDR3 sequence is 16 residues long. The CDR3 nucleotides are TGTGCCAGCAGCCAAAAGGGACTAGCGGTACAAGAGACCCAGTACTTC. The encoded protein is CASSQKGLAVQETQYF.

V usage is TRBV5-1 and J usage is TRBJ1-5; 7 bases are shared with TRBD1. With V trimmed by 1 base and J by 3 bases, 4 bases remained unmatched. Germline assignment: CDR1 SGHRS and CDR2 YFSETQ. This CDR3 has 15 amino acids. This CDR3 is CASSLTGDPNQPQHF. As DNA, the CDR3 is TGCGCCAGCAGCTTGACAGGGGACCCCAATCAGCCCCAGCATTTT.

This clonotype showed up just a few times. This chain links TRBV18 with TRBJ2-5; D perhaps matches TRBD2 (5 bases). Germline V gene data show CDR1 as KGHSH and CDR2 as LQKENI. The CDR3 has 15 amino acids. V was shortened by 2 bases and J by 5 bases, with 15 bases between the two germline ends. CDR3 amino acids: CASSPWENSGETQYF. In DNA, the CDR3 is TGTGCCAGCTCACCATGGGAGAATTCCGGGGAGACCCAGTACTTC.